This TCR beta chain was recovered during a study of control samples from healthy donors and cancer patients. TCRdb's copy holds only in-frame clones and misses some; the assay was immunoSEQ multiplex PCR. The sample carries roughly 39,000 clones, around 90% recorded once. Germline lookup yields CDR1 SGHTA and CDR2 FQGNSA. Trimming stripped 5 bases from V and 0 bases from J, with 13 bases between. The CDR3 has 15 residues. The material sequenced was blood. The chain employs TRBV7-2 and TRBJ1-2; D is possibly TRBD1 (6 bases). The sequence came from a woman in her forties or fifties in good health. The CDR3 coding sequence is TGTGCCAGCAGCCCGGGGGGGCAGTCTAACTATGGCTACACCTTC. This encodes CASSPGGQSNYGYTF.